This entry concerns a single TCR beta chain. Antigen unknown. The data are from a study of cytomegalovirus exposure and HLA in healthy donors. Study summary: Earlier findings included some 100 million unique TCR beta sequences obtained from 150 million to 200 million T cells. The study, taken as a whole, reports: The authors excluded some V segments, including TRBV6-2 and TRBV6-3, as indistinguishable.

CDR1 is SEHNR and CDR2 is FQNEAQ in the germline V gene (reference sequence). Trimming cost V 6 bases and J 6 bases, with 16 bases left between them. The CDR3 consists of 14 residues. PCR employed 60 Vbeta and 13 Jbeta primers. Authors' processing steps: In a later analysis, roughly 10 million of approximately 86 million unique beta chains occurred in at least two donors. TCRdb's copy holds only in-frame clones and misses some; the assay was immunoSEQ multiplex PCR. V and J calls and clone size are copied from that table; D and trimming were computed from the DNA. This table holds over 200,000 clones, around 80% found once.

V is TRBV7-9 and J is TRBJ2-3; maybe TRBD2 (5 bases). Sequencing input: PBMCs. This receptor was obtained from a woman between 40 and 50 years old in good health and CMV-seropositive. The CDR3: CASRRGAARDTQYF. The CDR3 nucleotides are TGTGCCAGCAGACGGGGAGCGGCTCGGGATACGCAGTATTTT. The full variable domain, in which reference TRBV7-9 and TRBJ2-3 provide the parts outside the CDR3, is DTGVSQNPRHKITKRGQNVTFRCDPISEHNRLYWYRQTLGQGPEFLTYFQNEAQLEKSRLLSDRFSAERPKGSFSTLEIQRTEQGDSAMYLCASRRGAARDTQYFGPGTRLTVL.